Below, 6 T cell receptor beta chains from the same sample are listed, as sequenced in a study of T cells in Graves' hyperthyroidism and ophthalmopathy. Amplified TCR beta CDR3 regions derived from RNA transcripts. During a first-round RT-PCR of the TCR CDR3, the HTBI primer set was used. TCRdb called the multiplex PCR reads again in MiXCR, with one record for every CDR3 protein. In the table there are some 300,000 distinct CDR3 sequences, roughly a fifth of which are singletons. The sequenced sample was blood. These receptors were obtained from a man over 45 with Graves' ophthalmopathy.

The chain employs TRBV29-1 and TRBJ2-7, with a possible D match to TRBD1 (6 bases). Germline V gene data show CDR1 as SQVTM and CDR2 as ANQGSEA. The ends were cut back, 7 bases at V and 3 bases at J, with 19 bases in the middle. CDR3 length: 14 amino acids. The CDR3 nucleotides read TGCAGCGCCGAGGTTGTAGGGGGAGACTACGAGCAGTACTTC. Translation: CSAEVVGGDYEQYF.

This clonotype was detected ten times or more. The J gene is TRBJ1-5, the V gene TRBV2; D is ambiguous. Germline V lookup: CDR1 SNHLY, CDR2 FYNNEI. This CDR3 is built from 15 residues. Trimming shortened V by 7 bases and J by 0 bases, and 13 bases separated the two germline ends. In DNA form, the CDR3 reads TGTGCCAGCACCCGAGACCGACATAGCAATCAGCCCCAGCATTTT. It specifies CASTRDRHSNQPQHF.

This clonotype came up a few times. The rearrangement links TRBV5-8 to TRBJ2-1; 12 positions agree with TRBD2. With V trimmed by 0 bases and J by 10 bases, 5 bases remained unmatched. This CDR3 spans 15 amino acids. The germline gives CDR1 SGHTS, CDR2 YDEGEE. CDR3 in DNA: TGTGCCAGCAGCTTGGATACTAGCGGGAGGATGGAGCAGTTCTTC. Its protein product is CASSLDTSGRMEQFF. Full variable domain (rest looked up from reference TRBV5-8 and TRBJ2-1): EAGVTQSPTHLIKTRGQQATLRCSPISGHTSVYWYQQALGLGLQFLLWYDEGEERNRGNFPPRFSGRQFPNYSSELNVNALELEDSALYLCASSLDTSGRMEQFFGPGTRLTVL.

V usage is TRBV2 and J usage is TRBJ2-7; no definite D call. Per germline, CDR1 SNHLY and CDR2 FYNNEI. Trimming removed 2 bases from V and 2 bases from J, with 4 bases in between. CDR3 size: 12 residues. As DNA, the CDR3 is TGTGCCAGCAGTGAATTAGCCTACGAGCAGTACTTC. Translated: CASSELAYEQYF.

This clonotype was found a few times. This sequence joins TRBV20-1 and TRBJ2-3, with unresolved D. This CDR3 contains 13 residues. The germline V gene has CDR1 DFQATT and CDR2 SNEGSKA (reference sequence). The V end was cut by 4 bases, the J end by 2 bases, with 10 bases between. CDR3 region: CSANRANTDTQYF. The CDR3 bases are TGCAGTGCTAATCGGGCCAACACAGATACGCAGTATTTT.

The genes are TRBV3-1 and TRBJ2-6, with a possible D match to TRBD2 (5 bases). CDR3 length: 17 residues. V lost 1 base to trimming and J lost 4 bases, with 14 bases between them. CDR1 is LGHDT, CDR2 YNNKEL, per germline (reference sequence). The CDR3 region has the DNA TGTGCCAGCAGCCAAGCTACGGGGATGGGAGGGGCCAACGTCCTGACTTTC. It is translated as CASSQATGMGGANVLTF.